These T cell receptor beta chains were read from a single sample in a study of blood T cell repertoires in COVID-19. Produced via immunoSEQ multiplex PCR; TCRdb's table is partial and in-frame only. The table lists tens of thousands of clones, about 75% of them singletons. Specimen: peripheral blood. Receptors originate from a human donor in a cohort sampled during active COVID-19. Each CDR3 is given with its conserved first and last residue. A D gene is named only where the DNA matches it firmly. Only part of the rows carry a size: once, few, many, or a class if the clone is expanded.

V gene: TRBV19
J gene: TRBJ2-2
clone size: -
D gene: -
CDR3 protein: CASSIGANTGELFF
CDR3 DNA: TGTGCCAGTAGTATAGGCGCCAACACCGGGGAGCTGTTTTTT

V gene: TRBV6-5
J gene: TRBJ1-5
clone size: -
D gene: -
CDR3 protein: CASLGQVSNQPQHF
CDR3 DNA: TGTGCCAGCCTGGGTCAGGTCAGCAATCAGCCCCAGCATTTT

V gene: TRBV15
J gene: TRBJ2-7
clone size: -
D gene: -
CDR3 protein: CATSGRQNYEQYF
CDR3 DNA: TGTGCCACCAGCGGAAGACAGAACTACGAGCAGTACTTC

V gene: TRBV5-8
J gene: TRBJ2-3
clone size: -
D gene: -
CDR3 protein: CASSFSGDTQYF
CDR3 DNA: TGTGCCAGCAGCTTTTCAGGGGATACGCAGTATTTT

V gene: TRBV15
J gene: TRBJ2-7
clone size: -
D gene: TRBD1
CDR3 protein: CATSRERSGQGFYEQYF
CDR3 DNA: TGTGCCACCAGCAGAGAAAGATCCGGACAGGGGTTTTACGAGCAGTACTTC

V gene: TRBV2
J gene: TRBJ2-7
clone size: -
D gene: -
CDR3 protein: CASSPYYEQYF
CDR3 DNA: TGTGCCAGCAGCCCTTATTACGAGCAGTACTTC

V gene: TRBV5-1
J gene: TRBJ2-5
clone size: -
D gene: -
CDR3 protein: CASSRDPTGGGETQYF
CDR3 DNA: TGCGCCAGCAGCCGCGATCCCACAGGCGGAGGGGAGACCCAGTACTTC

V gene: TRBV10-2
J gene: TRBJ1-1
clone size: -
D gene: -
CDR3 protein: CASSESRGRVGRTEAFF
CDR3 DNA: TGCGCCAGCAGTGAGTCACGGGGCAGGGTCGGGAGAACTGAAGCTTTCTTT

V gene: TRBV19
J gene: TRBJ1-2
clone size: once
D gene: TRBD1
CDR3 protein: CASSISQGANYGYTF
CDR3 DNA: TGTGCCAGTAGTATCAGCCAGGGGGCAAACTATGGCTACACCTTC

V gene: TRBV6-1
J gene: TRBJ1-2
clone size: -
D gene: -
CDR3 protein: CASSDHPEEVYGYTF
CDR3 DNA: TGTGCCAGCAGTGACCACCCCGAGGAGGTCTATGGCTACACCTTC

V gene: TRBV9
J gene: TRBJ1-5
clone size: -
D gene: -
CDR3 protein: CASSPRGGSNQPQHF
CDR3 DNA: TGTGCCAGCAGCCCCCGGGGGGGTAGCAATCAGCCCCAGCATTTT

V gene: TRBV3-1/TRBV3-2
J gene: TRBJ2-4
clone size: -
D gene: TRBD1
CDR3 protein: CASSPTGAGMGKNIQYF
CDR3 DNA: TGTGCCAGCAGCCCTACAGGGGCGGGCATGGGCAAAAACATTCAGTACTTC

V gene: TRBV11-2
J gene: TRBJ1-3
clone size: -
D gene: -
CDR3 protein: CASSLSGGVSGNTIYF
CDR3 DNA: TGTGCCAGCAGCTTATCCGGCGGGGTGTCCGGAAACACCATATATTTT

V gene: TRBV2
J gene: TRBJ1-2
clone size: -
D gene: TRBD1
CDR3 protein: CASSAGQNYGYTF
CDR3 DNA: TGTGCCAGCAGTGCGGGACAGAACTATGGCTACACCTTC

V gene: TRBV19
J gene: TRBJ2-2
clone size: many
D gene: TRBD2
CDR3 protein: CASNRLAGGPGTGELFF
CDR3 DNA: TGTGCCAGTAATAGACTAGCGGGAGGGCCGGGCACCGGGGAGCTGTTTTTT

V gene: TRBV5-4
J gene: TRBJ2-2
clone size: -
D gene: -
CDR3 protein: CASALGGGGTGELFF
CDR3 DNA: TGTGCCAGTGCCTTGGGGGGAGGGGGTACCGGGGAGCTGTTTTTT

V gene: TRBV7-9
J gene: TRBJ2-7
clone size: -
D gene: -
CDR3 protein: CASSSILGRTYEQYF
CDR3 DNA: TGTGCCAGCAGCTCCATATTAGGCAGGACCTACGAGCAGTACTTC

V gene: TRBV5-8
J gene: TRBJ2-5
clone size: -
D gene: TRBD1
CDR3 protein: CASSNGQGAKETQYF
CDR3 DNA: TGTGCCAGCAGCAACGGACAGGGGGCAAAAGAGACCCAGTACTTC

V gene: TRBV9
J gene: TRBJ1-2
clone size: -
D gene: -
CDR3 protein: CASSTPKTGYTF
CDR3 DNA: TGTGCCAGCAGCACTCCCAAGACAGGCTACACCTTC

V gene: TRBV5-1
J gene: TRBJ1-1
clone size: -
D gene: -
CDR3 protein: CASSLAISGSGAFF
CDR3 DNA: TGCGCCAGCAGCTTGGCCATTTCCGGGAGTGGAGCTTTCTTT

V gene: TRBV2
J gene: TRBJ2-1
clone size: -
D gene: -
CDR3 protein: CASEDLSSYNEQFF
CDR3 DNA: TGTGCCAGCGAGGACTTGAGCTCCTACAATGAGCAGTTCTTC

V gene: TRBV19
J gene: TRBJ2-1
clone size: few
D gene: TRBD2
CDR3 protein: CASTRTSGVLSEQFF
CDR3 DNA: TGTGCCAGTACCAGGACTAGCGGGGTACTGAGTGAGCAGTTCTTC

V gene: TRBV28
J gene: TRBJ2-2
clone size: once
D gene: TRBD2
CDR3 protein: CASSTPTGWTSGSSVTGELFF
CDR3 DNA: TGTGCCAGCAGTACTCCTACAGGGTGGACTAGCGGGAGCAGCGTCACCGGGGAGCTGTTTTTT

V gene: TRBV5-6
J gene: TRBJ1-1
clone size: -
D gene: -
CDR3 protein: CASSLRGTLNTEAFF
CDR3 DNA: TGTGCCAGCAGCTTGCGGGGGACGTTAAACACTGAAGCTTTCTTT

V gene: TRBV7-2
J gene: TRBJ1-3
clone size: -
D gene: -
CDR3 protein: CASSSPGRGNTIYF
CDR3 DNA: TGTGCCAGCAGCTCCCCAGGTCGGGGAAACACCATATATTTT

V gene: TRBV12-2
J gene: TRBJ1-1
clone size: -
D gene: -
CDR3 protein: CASRLASQANTEAFF
CDR3 DNA: TGTGCAAGTCGCTTAGCGTCCCAGGCGAACACTGAAGCTTTCTTT

V gene: TRBV6-6
J gene: TRBJ1-1
clone size: -
D gene: TRBD1
CDR3 protein: CASSQDRAPIGAFF
CDR3 DNA: TGTGCCAGCAGCCAGGACAGGGCTCCCATCGGGGCTTTCTTT

V gene: TRBV4-1
J gene: TRBJ1-6
clone size: -
D gene: TRBD1
CDR3 protein: CASSPGGFSSPLHF
CDR3 DNA: TGCGCCAGCAGCCCAGGGGGGTTTAGTTCACCCCTCCACTTT

V gene: TRBV21-1
J gene: TRBJ2-2
clone size: -
D gene: -
CDR3 protein: CASSKRGGELFF
CDR3 DNA: TGTGCCAGCAGCAAGCGGGGCGGGGAGCTGTTTTTT

V gene: TRBV14
J gene: TRBJ2-5
clone size: once
D gene: -
CDR3 protein: CASSPPKERNQETQYF
CDR3 DNA: TGTGCCAGCAGCCCCCCCAAGGAGCGCAACCAAGAGACCCAGTACTTC

V gene: TRBV12-5
J gene: TRBJ2-7
clone size: -
D gene: -
CDR3 protein: CASGLVLGGSYEQYF
CDR3 DNA: TGTGCTAGTGGTTTGGTACTAGGGGGTTCCTACGAGCAGTACTTC

V gene: TRBV18
J gene: TRBJ2-7
clone size: -
D gene: -
CDR3 protein: CASSQRGRGGYEQYF
CDR3 DNA: TGTGCCAGCTCACAAAGGGGCAGGGGTGGCTACGAGCAGTACTTC

V gene: TRBV5-1
J gene: TRBJ2-2
clone size: -
D gene: -
CDR3 protein: CASKTGLNTGELFF
CDR3 DNA: TGCGCCAGTAAGACAGGTTTGAACACCGGGGAGCTGTTTTTT

V gene: TRBV5-6
J gene: TRBJ2-2
clone size: -
D gene: TRBD2
CDR3 protein: CASSVGTRSGELFF
CDR3 DNA: TGTGCCAGCAGTGTCGGGACTAGGTCCGGGGAGCTGTTTTTT

V gene: TRBV28
J gene: TRBJ2-7
clone size: -
D gene: TRBD1
CDR3 protein: CASSPQGSGVDEQYF
CDR3 DNA: TGTGCCAGCAGTCCACAGGGGTCGGGCGTCGACGAGCAGTACTTC

V gene: TRBV5-6
J gene: TRBJ2-7
clone size: -
D gene: -
CDR3 protein: CASSSGLYTYEQYF
CDR3 DNA: TGTGCCAGCAGCTCGGGACTGTATACCTACGAGCAGTACTTC